The clone carrying this T cell receptor (beta chain) was seen just once. No antigen is known for it. Regarding time point: after neoadjuvant nivolumab, at surgical resection. These newly diagnosed stage II-IVA oral cavity squamous cell carcinoma patients had no prior systemic or radiation treatment. Germline assignment: CDR1 MDHEN and CDR2 SYDVKM. Trimming stripped 6 bases from V and 2 bases from J, with 11 bases between. There are 13 residues in the CDR3. This record belongs to a study of neoadjuvant anti-PD-1 for oral cavity cancer. Study-level information: Patients without progression received a fourth nivolumab dose around day 43, then surgical resection on days 50-56. Findings and limits, study-wide: TCR analyses covered only a few patients per response group. Post-nivolumab, blood T cell clonality was significantly elevated in non-responders.

Using immunoSEQ multiplex PCR, the repertoire was profiled, and TCRdb retains in-frame clones only, with some absent. The repertoire holds 72,000 or so clones, 86% seen once, with less than 3% in the top ten. This chain links TRBV28 with TRBJ2-7; perhaps TRBD1 as D (6 bases). The sample here was PBMCs, taken after nivolumab (anti-PD-1) treatment. The TCR was taken from a person between 40 and 85 years old with oral cavity squamous cell carcinoma. This CDR3 reads CASRTTGTYEQYF. CDR3 coding DNA: TGTGCCAGCAGAACAACAGGGACCTACGAGCAGTACTTC.